This section outlines one T cell receptor (beta chain) sequence together with its context. Its antigen is unknown. The data stem from a study of blood T cells in healthy people across ages. Study-wide findings and caveats: Getting older went along with TCR beta diversity per million T cells dropping roughly linearly.

The CDR3 spans 15 residues. V was pared by 0 bases and J by 7 bases, with 8 bases of the junction left unmatched. Looked up from germline, CDR1 is SGDLS and CDR2 is YYNGEE. Primers used in a second PCR of roughly 6 to 11 cycles were a sample-barcoded 5' primer and a J-beta primer mix. TCRdb re-analysed the 5' RACE reads in MiXCR, keeping a single row per CDR3 protein. The sample records 1.5 million or so distinct CDR3 sequences, around 40% being singletons. Source material: blood. The receptor was derived from a woman aged 18-30 years in good health. V gene TRBV9 combines with J gene TRBJ2-7; 9 bases align to TRBD1. CDR3 nucleotide sequence: TGTGCCAGCAGCGTAGGACAGGGGGGTGATTTTGAGCAGTACTTC. It is translated as CASSVGQGGDFEQYF. The full variable domain, completed using reference TRBV9 and TRBJ2-7, is DSGVTQTPKHLITATGQRVTLRCSPRSGDLSVYWYQQSLDQGLQFLIQYYNGEERAKGNILERFSAQQFPDLHSELNLSSLELGDSALYFCASSVGQGGDFEQYFGPGTRLTVT.